A few counts support the clone carrying this T cell receptor beta chain. The antigen is unknown. The sample originates from a study of CD8 T cells in Susac syndrome. The T cells that were sequenced for TCR beta were CD8+ and CD4+ cells from blood. Negative isolation yielded CD4+ and CD8+ T cells, and FACS enriched TEMRA cells. General observations from the study: The study's TCR sequencing and HLA analysis covered a relatively small number of individuals, and the study acknowledged this.

The CDR3 runs to 16 residues. From germline, CDR1 is KGHDR and CDR2 SFDVKD. V lost 4 bases, J lost 4 bases, and 6 bases stayed unmatched. Reverse transcription of 0.5 to 1 ug RNA was performed with random hexamers. Using its own MiXCR run on the immunoSEQ multiplex PCR reads, TCRdb lists one record per CDR3 protein. This sample has some 300,000 distinct CDR3 sequences, with approximately 85% found just once. This receptor was taken from a human donor with multiple sclerosis. This chain uses TRBV24-1 with TRBJ2-2; 9 bases map to TRBD1. The sequenced material came from CD8+ T cells from PBMCs. The CDR3 loop reads CATSELDRGGTGELFF. CDR3 DNA: TGTGCCACCAGTGAACTCGACAGGGGGGGCACCGGGGAGCTGTTTTTT.